This TCR beta chain was obtained from a study of glioma-infiltrating T cells. Study observations and caveats: Very few CDR3 sequences were shared between tissue and blood.

The iRepertoire nested amplicon-rescue multiplex PCR amplified TCR alpha and beta CDR3s from RNA. TCRdb analysed the multiplex PCR reads with MiXCR anew, one entry per CDR3 protein. The sample carries about 22,000 distinct CDR3 sequences, roughly 24% recorded once. Trimming left V 1 base short and J 5 bases short, with 5 bases between. Germline values: CDR1 LGHDT, CDR2 YNNKEL (reference sequence). CDR3 length: 12 residues. Concerning this clonotype: Its antigen remains unknown.

Sequenced material: glioma tissue, nonneoplastic brain tissue, or PBMCs (not recorded which). This chain uses TRBV3-1 with TRBJ2-5, with D possibly called TRBD1 or TRBD2 (5 bases each). The receptor was isolated from a human donor with low-grade glioma or glioblastoma, undergoing nonglioma brain surgery, or in good health (not recorded which). CDR3 sequence: CASSQGGETQYF. The CDR3 DNA sequence: TGTGCCAGCAGCCAAGGGGGGGAGACCCAGTACTTC.